The entry below gives a single T cell receptor beta chain sequence along with its context. What it binds is not known. This entry belongs to a study of cytomegalovirus exposure and HLA in healthy donors. The overall study: Prior work identified 95 million to 120 million unique TCR beta sequences in approximately 200 million T cells.

The donors comprised healthy bone marrow donors. Overall study findings and caveats: Donors were assumed by presence/absence analyses to have roughly uniform sequencing depth. Later work showed greater clonal expansion in HLA-associated TCR beta chains than in equally common others.

This CDR3 region has 15 residues. V gave up 0 bases and J gave up 2 bases, with 8 bases separating them. Germline lookup yields CDR1 LGHNA and CDR2 YSLEER. Amplification used 60 Vbeta primers and 13 Jbeta primers. Repertoires were generated with immunoSEQ multiplex PCR, while TCRdb's copy carries only in-frame clones and drops some. The sample shows almost 200,000 clones, 79% of them seen only once. This sequence was found in a woman in her 30s in good health and CMV-seropositive. The V and J genes are TRBV4-3 and TRBJ1-3, with D maybe TRBD1 (5 bases). Sequencing was done on a sample of PBMCs. The CDR3 spells CASSQDSGTGNTIYF. As DNA, the CDR3 is TGCGCCAGCAGCCAAGACTCAGGGACTGGAAACACCATATATTTT.